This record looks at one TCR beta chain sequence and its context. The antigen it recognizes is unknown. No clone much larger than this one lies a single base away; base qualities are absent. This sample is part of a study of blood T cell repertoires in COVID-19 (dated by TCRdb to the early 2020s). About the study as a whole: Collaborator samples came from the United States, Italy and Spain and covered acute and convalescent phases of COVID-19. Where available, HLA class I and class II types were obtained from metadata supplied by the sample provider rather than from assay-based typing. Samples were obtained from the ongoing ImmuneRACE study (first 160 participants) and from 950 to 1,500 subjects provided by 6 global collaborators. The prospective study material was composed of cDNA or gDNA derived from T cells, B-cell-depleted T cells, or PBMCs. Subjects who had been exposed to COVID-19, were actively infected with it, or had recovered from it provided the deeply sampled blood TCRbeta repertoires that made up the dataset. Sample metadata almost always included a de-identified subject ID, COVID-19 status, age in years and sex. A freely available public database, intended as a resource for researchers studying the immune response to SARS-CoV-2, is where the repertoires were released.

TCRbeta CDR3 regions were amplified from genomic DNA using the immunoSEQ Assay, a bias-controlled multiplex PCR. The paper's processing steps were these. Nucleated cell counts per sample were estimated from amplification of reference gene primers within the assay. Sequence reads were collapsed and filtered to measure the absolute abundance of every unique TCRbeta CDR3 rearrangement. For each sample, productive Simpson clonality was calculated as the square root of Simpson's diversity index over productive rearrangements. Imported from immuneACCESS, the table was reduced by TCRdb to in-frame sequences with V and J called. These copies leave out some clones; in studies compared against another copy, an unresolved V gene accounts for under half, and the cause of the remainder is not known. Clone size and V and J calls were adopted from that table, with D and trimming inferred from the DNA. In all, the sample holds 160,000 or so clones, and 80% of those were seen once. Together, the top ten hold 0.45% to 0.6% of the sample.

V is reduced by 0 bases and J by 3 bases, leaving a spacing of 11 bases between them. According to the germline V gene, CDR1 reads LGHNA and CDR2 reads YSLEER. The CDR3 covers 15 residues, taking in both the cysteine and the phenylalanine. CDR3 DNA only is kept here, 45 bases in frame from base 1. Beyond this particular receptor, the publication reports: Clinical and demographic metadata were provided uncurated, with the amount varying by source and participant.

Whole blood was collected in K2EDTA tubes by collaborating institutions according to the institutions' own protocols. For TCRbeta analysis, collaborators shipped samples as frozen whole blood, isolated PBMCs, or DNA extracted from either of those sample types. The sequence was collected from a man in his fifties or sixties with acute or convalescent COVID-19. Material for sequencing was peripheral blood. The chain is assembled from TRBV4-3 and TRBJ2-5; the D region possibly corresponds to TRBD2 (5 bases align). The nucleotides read TGCGCCAGCAGCCAAGACTCCGGGGTTAAAGAGACCCAGTACTTC. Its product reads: CASSQDSGVKETQYF.